The 17 T cell receptor beta chains given below trace back to one sample, sequenced in a study of cytomegalovirus exposure and HLA in healthy donors. The PCR employed 60 Vbeta primers together with 13 Jbeta primers. The data were produced by immunoSEQ multiplex PCR, yet TCRdb's version contains in-frame clones alone and is incomplete. The sample includes roughly 100,000 clones. Sequencing was performed on PBMCs. The source is a man in his forties in good health and CMV-seronegative.

The V call is TRBV27, the J call TRBJ2-1, with TRBD2 matching over 13 bases. The germline V gene has CDR1 MNHEY and CDR2 SMNVEV (reference sequence). The CDR3 is 16 amino acids. The ends lost 5 bases at V and 6 bases at J; junction bases unmatched: 7. The CDR3 coding sequence is TGTGCCAGCAGTCTCTCGACTAGCGGGGGGTCCAATGAGCAGTTCTTC. Protein: CASSLSTSGGSNEQFF.

This sequence joins TRBV27 and TRBJ1-5; perhaps TRBD1 as D (6 bases). The germline gives CDR1 MNHEY, CDR2 SMNVEV (reference sequence). The CDR3 consists of 15 residues. Trimming stripped 6 bases from V and 1 base from J, with 13 bases between. The CDR3 reads CASSTTGISNQPQHF. The CDR3 nucleotides read TGTGCCAGCAGCACTACAGGGATCAGCAATCAGCCCCAGCATTTT.

The chain combines TRBV4-1 with TRBJ1-5; D may be TRBD1 (5 bases). Germline values: CDR1 MGHRA, CDR2 YSYEKL. The CDR3 extends over 17 amino acids. V lost 3 bases, J lost 2 bases, and 17 bases lay in between. CDR3 sequence reads: CASSHLSAGGGNQPQHF. The CDR3 DNA sequence: TGCGCCAGCAGCCACCTATCCGCCGGGGGAGGCAATCAGCCCCAGCATTTT.

The rearrangement uses TRBV6-5 and TRBJ1-2; TRBD1 might be the D (6 bases). Germline V lookup: CDR1 MNHEY, CDR2 SVGAGI. This CDR3 spans 14 amino acids. V was clipped by 5 bases and J by 7 bases, with 17 bases between them. The CDR3 nucleotides are TGTGCCAGCAGTAACAGGCAGGGGAGGGGTGGCTACACCTTC. Translation: CASSNRQGRGGYTF.

The J gene is TRBJ2-2, the V gene TRBV29-1, with unresolved D. Trimming pared 4 bases from V and 3 bases from J, leaving 9 bases between. The CDR3 is 13 residues long. Germline-derived CDR1 and CDR2 are SQVTM and ANQGSEA. CDR3: CSVVRSDTGELFF. The CDR3 nucleotides are TGCAGCGTTGTCAGAAGTGACACCGGGGAGCTGTTTTTT.

V and J are TRBV7-9 and TRBJ1-5; 10 bases line up with TRBD1. V gave up 1 base and J gave up 0 bases; unmatched junction bases: 9. Germline V lookup: CDR1 SEHNR, CDR2 FQNEAQ (reference sequence). The CDR3 totals 19 residues. The CDR3 loop reads CASSLGDRGPGYSNQPQHF. The CDR3 DNA sequence: TGTGCCAGCAGCTTAGGGGACAGGGGACCGGGTTATAGCAATCAGCCCCAGCATTTT.

The V gene is TRBV19, the J gene TRBJ2-2; weak D call: TRBD2 (6 bases). CDR3 length equals 14 residues. Trimming left V 10 bases short and J 5 bases short, with 17 bases between. Germline V CDR1 and CDR2: LNHDA, SQIVND (reference sequence). CDR3: CATGGSGGTGELFF. CDR3 nucleotides: TGTGCCACAGGTGGGTCCGGAGGGACCGGGGAGCTGTTTTTT. The full variable domain, its missing parts supplied by reference TRBV19 and TRBJ2-2, is DGGITQSPKYLFRKEGQNVTLSCEQNLNHDAMYWYRQDPGQGLRLIYYSQIVNDFQKGDIAEGYSVSREKKESFPLTVTSAQKNPTAFYLCATGGSGGTGELFFGEGSRLTVL.

J is TRBJ1-1 and V is TRBV11-2; perhaps TRBD1 as D (6 bases). The CDR3 spans 15 residues. Trimming stripped 1 base from V and 0 bases from J, with 9 bases between. Germline V gene sequence: CDR1 SGHAT, CDR2 FQNNGV. The CDR3 region has the DNA TGTGCCAGCAGCTTAGCGCAGGGGATGAACACTGAAGCTTTCTTT. Its translation is CASSLAQGMNTEAFF.

CDR3 DNA: TGTGCCAGCAGCCTTCCGACAGGGACCTACGAGCAGTACTTC. Translation gives CASSLPTGTYEQYF. This chain links TRBV5-6 with TRBJ2-7; the match to TRBD1 covers 7 bases. Germline values: CDR1 SGHDT, CDR2 YYEEEE. The junction had 6 bases not matched to a gene; V was cut back by 4 bases and J by 2 bases. This CDR3 is 14 amino acids long.

The chain uses TRBV5-1 and TRBJ2-6; TRBD1 is a possible D gene (7 bases). Germline CDR1 reads SGHRS; CDR2 reads YFSETQ. Trimming pared 0 bases from V and 4 bases from J, leaving 17 bases between. The CDR3 consists of 18 residues. The CDR3 loop reads CASSLGSRGAVGANVLTF. The CDR3 DNA follows: TGCGCCAGCAGCTTGGGATCCAGGGGGGCCGTGGGGGCCAACGTCCTGACTTTC.

The J gene is TRBJ2-1, the V gene TRBV7-2; 7 nucleotides match TRBD1. This CDR3 spans 16 amino acids. Germline V gene sequence: CDR1 SGHTA, CDR2 FQGNSA. The J segment lost 7 bases and the V segment lost 0 bases, leaving 9 bases of the junction unmatched. CDR3 coding DNA: TGTGCCAGCAGCTTAGCAGCCAGGGGGTTTTATAATGAGCAGTTCTTC. Protein: CASSLAARGFYNEQFF.

DNA of the CDR3: TGTGCCAGCTCACCAAACAGGGACATAAACATTCAGTACTTC. Its translation is CASSPNRDINIQYF. The chain links TRBV18 to TRBJ2-4; TRBD1 might be the D (6 bases). This CDR3 region has 14 residues. V dropped 2 bases and J dropped 6 bases, with 11 bases sitting between them. Looked up from germline, CDR1 is KGHSH and CDR2 is LQKENI.

The V and J genes are TRBV10-3 and TRBJ1-2; tentative D call: TRBD1 (5 bases). V was cut by 2 bases and J by 4 bases, with 11 bases left in between. Germline loops: CDR1 ENHRY, CDR2 SYGVKD. The CDR3 spans 14 residues. The CDR3 spells CAISEDSSFYGYTF. CDR3 DNA sequence: TGTGCCATCAGTGAGGACAGTTCTTTCTATGGCTACACCTTC.

J is TRBJ1-2 and V is TRBV7-2; D is uncertain. The CDR3 extends over 13 amino acids. V was cut by 5 bases and J by 6 bases, with 13 bases left in between. Looked up from germline, CDR1 is SGHTA and CDR2 is FQGNSA. The CDR3 loop reads CASSLGRADGYTF. CDR3 bases: TGTGCCAGCAGCCTCGGGAGGGCGGATGGCTACACCTTC.

The rearrangement links TRBV18 to TRBJ1-1; 9 positions agree with TRBD1. J gave up 8 bases and V 2 bases, and 3 bases lay outside the gene matches. Germline V gives CDR1 KGHSH, CDR2 LQKENI. CDR3 size: 13 residues. CDR3 amino acids: CASSPMGQGEAFF. The CDR3 nucleotides read TGTGCCAGCTCACCAATGGGACAGGGAGAAGCTTTCTTT.

The chain links TRBV9 to TRBJ2-3; 10 bases agree with TRBD2. The CDR3 length is 17 residues. The V gene's germline CDR1 is SGDLS and CDR2 YYNGEE. Unmatched junction bases numbered 9, after V lost 3 bases and J lost 2 bases. CDR3 protein: CASSARISGGHTDTQYF. The CDR3 DNA follows: TGTGCCAGCAGCGCACGGATTAGCGGGGGGCACACAGATACGCAGTATTTT. Variable domain in full (rest from reference TRBV9 and TRBJ2-3): DSGVTQTPKHLITATGQRVTLRCSPRSGDLSVYWYQQSLDQGLQFLIQYYNGEERAKGNILERFSAQQFPDLHSELNLSSLELGDSALYFCASSARISGGHTDTQYFGPGTRLTVL.

Here the CDR3 reads CASRGQGAYGYTF. CDR3 nucleotides: TGTGCCAGCAGGGGACAGGGCGCCTATGGCTACACCTTC. This chain joins TRBV14 and TRBJ1-2; TRBD1 agrees at 9 bases. Germline trimming cut 6 bases from V and 4 bases from J; bases unmatched to any gene: 3. CDR1 is SGHDN and CDR2 is FVKESK in the germline V gene. This CDR3 has 13 residues.